This paragraph reports one TCR beta chain. V was trimmed by 9 bases and J by 8 bases, leaving 16 bases between them. This CDR3 comprises 12 residues. TCR beta CDR3 regions were amplified from RNA transcripts. TCR CDR3 regions were first amplified by RT-PCR with HTBI primers. TCRdb used MiXCR to reprocess the multiplex PCR reads, holding one entry per CDR3 protein. This sample has roughly 250,000 distinct CDR3 sequences, with approximately 21% found just once. Ophthalmopathy patients all had a Clinical Activity Score of at least 3, a NOSPECS grade of at least 4 and disease under 3 months old. Uncontrolled infection, other autoimmune disease, pregnancy or lactation led to exclusion. This sample is drawn from a study of T cells in Graves' hyperthyroidism and ophthalmopathy.

The chain links TRBV12-3 or TRBV12-4 to TRBJ1-2, with D unclear. Sequencing input: blood. The clonotype comes from a man aged 25 to 45 with Graves' ophthalmopathy. The CDR3 DNA is TGTGCCAGTTTTTCGGTCCGCCGGGGCTACACCTTC. It yields the protein CASFSVRRGYTF.